Below, one TCR beta chain is given with its context. No antigen is known for it. Time point of the sample: newly diagnosed GD, antithyroid drugs for less than 3 months. PBMC-extracted RNA yielded the TCR library. V was shortened by 1 base and J by 2 bases, with 15 bases between the two germline ends. The CDR3 spans 16 residues. Looked up from germline, CDR1 is SGHNT and CDR2 is YYREEE (reference sequence). Arm-PCR of CDR3 regions and iRepertoire HTBI primers were used to build TCR beta libraries. TCRdb reanalysed the multiplex PCR reads using MiXCR and keeps one entry per CDR3 protein. The sample includes just over 600,000 distinct CDR3 sequences, roughly 15% seen only once; the top ten take around a sixth. The data were obtained in a study of regulatory T cells in long-lasting Graves disease. Study information: Antithyroid drug intake by newly diagnosed Graves' patients had lasted under 3 months. General study points: It was possible that the small sample size reduced accuracy. The study found TRBV28, TRBJ1-2 and TRBJ2-5 favored in persistent disease.

In addition, the sample was reused for a study of T cells in Graves' hyperthyroidism and ophthalmopathy. That source notes: The HTBI primer set served for first-round RT-PCR of the TCR CDR3.

This receptor was identified in a woman younger than 45 with Graves disease. The chain has TRBV5-4 and TRBJ1-1, with D uncertain. Sequences were derived from peripheral blood mononuclear cells (PBMCs), sampled at new diagnosis, from a patient treated with antithyroid drugs. In DNA form, the CDR3 reads TGTGCCAGCAGCTTGAAATCCGGACTCTTCAACACTGAAGCTTTCTTT. Its translation: CASSLKSGLFNTEAFF.